Listed here are 13 T cell receptor beta chains from one sample, sequenced in a study of cytomegalovirus exposure and HLA in healthy donors. PCR used 60 Vbeta primers and 13 Jbeta primers. Generated by immunoSEQ multiplex PCR, the TCRdb table keeps only in-frame clones and is missing some. Seen here are about 160,000 clones, about 75% observed once, and the top ten hold 0.98%. Input material: PBMCs. The receptors stem from a woman in her forties or fifties in good health and CMV-seropositive.

This chain uses TRBV2 with TRBJ2-3; TRBD2 agrees at 9 bases. V trimming: 11 bases; J trimming: 3 bases; junction bases outside the gene matches: 6. The CDR3 is made up of 13 amino acids. Germline CDR1 SNHLY, CDR2 FYNNEI. CDR3 residues: CAGSGSPTDTQYF. In nucleotides, the CDR3 is TGTGCCGGTAGCGGGAGTCCGACAGATACGCAGTATTTT. The full variable domain, completed using reference TRBV2 and TRBJ2-3, is EPEVTQTPSHQVTQMGQEVILRCVPISNHLYFYWYRQILGQKVEFLVSFYNNEISEKSEIFDDQFSVERPDGSNFTLKIRSTKLEDSAMYFCAGSGSPTDTQYFGPGTRLTVL.

The chain employs TRBV4-2 and TRBJ2-7, with unresolved D. This CDR3 region has 14 residues. Between the trimmed V and J ends, which lost 1 base and 2 bases, there was a span of 9 bases. Per the germline V gene, CDR1 is LGHNA and CDR2 is YNFKEQ. In nucleotides, the CDR3 is TGTGCCAGCAGCCAAGTGACGGGTACCTACGAGCAGTACTTC. Translating it yields CASSQVTGTYEQYF.

The chain combines TRBV6-6 with TRBJ2-5; weak D call: TRBD2 (5 bases). Trimming removed 4 bases at V and 5 bases at J, with 11 bases between. Germline CDR1 reads MNHNY; CDR2 reads SVGAGI (reference sequence). This CDR3 spans 13 amino acids. The CDR3 sequence is CASSSTRTETQYF. Here the CDR3 DNA reads TGTGCCAGCAGTTCCACTAGGACCGAGACCCAGTACTTC.

This clone was observed once. The rearrangement joins TRBV27 to TRBJ1-5, with D maybe TRBD1 (5 bases). Trimming left V 0 bases short and J 1 base short, with 7 bases between. CDR1 is MNHEY and CDR2 is SMNVEV in the germline V gene (reference sequence). The CDR3 spans 15 residues. The CDR3 loop reads CASSLSGQSNQPQHF. Written as DNA, the CDR3 is TGTGCCAGCAGTTTATCGGGGCAAAGCAATCAGCCCCAGCATTTT.

This clone has more than one count but fewer than ten. The CDR3 nucleotides read TGTGCCAGCAGTTACTCGCGGGGGGCGAGGCGAGGCTACACCTTC. Translation: CASSYSRGARRGYTF. The rearrangement links TRBV6-5 to TRBJ1-2; a possible D gene is TRBD1 (6 bases). CDR1 and CDR2 (germline): MNHEY, SVGAGI. V lost 0 bases, J lost 8 bases, and 16 bases lay in between. The CDR3 has 15 residues.

V gene TRBV19 combines with J gene TRBJ2-2, with D unclear. Germline-derived CDR1 and CDR2 are LNHDA and SQIVND (reference sequence). Trimming took 4 bases from V and 3 from J, leaving 3 bases between them. The CDR3 loop spans 12 amino acids. The CDR3 here is CASSRHTGELFF. The CDR3 region has the DNA TGTGCCAGTAGTAGGCACACCGGGGAGCTGTTTTTT.

The chain carries TRBV18 and TRBJ2-5, with D hard to call. Trimming cost V 2 bases and J 0 bases, with 10 bases left between them. Germline V gene lookup returns CDR1 KGHSH and CDR2 LQKENI. The CDR3 covers 15 residues. CDR3 sequence reads: CASSPESNNQETQYF. CDR3 nucleotides: TGTGCCAGCTCACCAGAATCGAACAACCAAGAGACCCAGTACTTC.

The V call is TRBV19, the J call TRBJ1-1; 9 bases align to TRBD1. V shed 8 bases, J shed 3 bases, and the junction held 7 bases outside the gene matches. Germline V gene sequence: CDR1 LNHDA, CDR2 SQIVND (reference sequence). The CDR3 extends over 14 amino acids. CDR3 sequence reads: CASDKGTGYTEAFF. In DNA form, the CDR3 reads TGTGCCAGTGATAAAGGGACAGGGTACACTGAAGCTTTCTTT.

The chain has TRBV5-1 and TRBJ2-3; TRBD2 matches 8 bases. Trimming took 6 bases from V and 1 from J; bases not matched to a gene: 4. Germline V lookup: CDR1 SGHRS, CDR2 YFSETQ. This CDR3 spans 14 amino acids. In nucleotides, the CDR3 is TGCGCCAGCACCCTGCGGGAGGGCACAGATACGCAGTATTTT. Its protein is CASTLREGTDTQYF.

The chain is built from TRBV6-5 and TRBJ2-1, with TRBD2 matching over 8 bases. CDR3 length: 14 residues. Germline assignment: CDR1 MNHEY and CDR2 SVGAGI. The ends lost 7 bases at V and 6 bases at J; junction bases unmatched: 8. The CDR3 is CASTSPGGRNEQFF. The CDR3 DNA follows: TGTGCCAGCACCTCTCCGGGGGGGCGCAATGAGCAGTTCTTC.

The V and J genes are TRBV5-1 and TRBJ2-1; 8 bases map to TRBD2. The CDR3 consists of 14 residues. V lost 6 bases to trimming and J lost 4 bases; unmatched junction nucleotides: 6. Per the germline V gene, CDR1 is SGHRS and CDR2 is YFSETQ. The CDR3 here is CASTQREFYNEQFF. CDR3 nucleotide sequence: TGCGCCAGCACCCAGCGGGAGTTTTACAATGAGCAGTTCTTC.

The V and J genes are TRBV19 and TRBJ2-2; D perhaps matches TRBD1 (6 bases). The ends were cut back, 5 bases at V and 6 bases at J, with 16 bases in the middle. Germline loops: CDR1 LNHDA, CDR2 SQIVND (reference sequence). This CDR3 has 15 residues. Here the CDR3 reads CASSGGAGAAGELFF. The CDR3 DNA reads as TGTGCCAGTAGTGGTGGGGCAGGGGCCGCCGGGGAGCTGTTTTTT.

The CDR3 coding sequence is TGTGCCAGCAGTAGGATGACAGGGGCTAACTCTGGGGCCAACGTCCTGACTTTC. Translated: CASSRMTGANSGANVLTF. The chain uses TRBV27 and TRBJ2-6; 8 nucleotides agree with TRBD1. The V and J ends lost 5 bases and 0 bases, in that order; junction bases with no gene match: 9. The CDR3 totals 18 residues. Germline CDR1 and CDR2: MNHEY and SMNVEV (reference sequence).